This entry lists 30 T cell receptor beta chains sequenced from one sample in a study of blood T cells in healthy people across ages. Combining a sample-barcoded 5' primer with a J-beta primer mix, a second PCR ran for roughly 6 to 12 cycles. Via MiXCR, TCRdb re-called the 5' RACE reads, giving one row per CDR3 protein. The repertoire consists of about 1.4 million distinct CDR3 sequences, with around 59% occurring once and the leading ten covering over 6.5%. The sample consisted of blood. These TCRs come from a man younger than 30 in good health.

The chain couples TRBV7-9 to TRBJ2-2, with a possible D match to TRBD1 (6 bases). The V gene lost 3 bases and the J gene lost 4 bases, with 18 bases spanning the gap. The CDR3 covers 17 residues. CDR1 and CDR2 from the germline V gene are SEHNR and FQNEAQ (reference sequence). This CDR3 reads CASSFDRSRDVTGELFF. The CDR3 DNA is TGTGCCAGCAGCTTCGACAGGTCTAGAGACGTCACCGGGGAGCTGTTTTTT.

V usage is TRBV15 and J usage is TRBJ2-6, with D unresolved. The V gene's germline CDR1 is LNHNV and CDR2 YYDKDF (reference sequence). The V end was cut by 8 bases, the J end by 0 bases, with 5 bases between. The CDR3 has 13 amino acids. As DNA, the CDR3 is TGTGCCACCCACCCCTCTGGGGCCAACGTCCTGACTTTC. Amino acids: CATHPSGANVLTF.

This sequence joins TRBV7-2 and TRBJ2-3; D is undetermined. Trimming pared 4 bases from V and 1 base from J, leaving 9 bases between. The germline V gene encodes CDR1 SGHTA and CDR2 FQGNSA. The CDR3 covers 14 residues. DNA of the CDR3: TGTGCCAGCAGCTGGGCCACGGGCACAGATACGCAGTATTTT. Protein sequence: CASSWATGTDTQYF.

The rearrangement uses TRBV29-1 and TRBJ1-1; tentative D call: TRBD1 (5 bases). Trimming left V 6 bases short and J 0 bases short, with 11 bases between. The germline V gene encodes CDR1 SQVTM and CDR2 ANQGSEA. The length of the CDR3 is 13 residues. Here the CDR3 DNA reads TGCAGCGTCCGTAACAGGTTGAACACTGAAGCTTTCTTT. Amino acids: CSVRNRLNTEAFF.

The J gene is TRBJ1-3, the V gene TRBV6-5; a weak D match, TRBD1 (6 bases). The germline gives CDR1 MNHEY, CDR2 SVGAGI. The germline V and J ends were trimmed by 4 bases and 4 bases, with 14 bases remaining between them. The CDR3 spans 15 residues. In DNA, the CDR3 is TGTGCCAGCAGTTTGGGGGCAGGGGTCGGAAACACCATATATTTT. Amino acid sequence: CASSLGAGVGNTIYF.

J is TRBJ2-3 and V is TRBV4-3; either TRBD1 or TRBD2 may supply D (5 bases each). Trimming removed 1 base at V and 2 bases at J, with 22 bases between. Per germline, CDR1 LGHNA and CDR2 YSLEER. The CDR3 is made up of 19 amino acids. DNA for the CDR3: TGCGCCAGCAGCCAAGTCCTAGCTAGGGGTCGGTTGGACACAGATACGCAGTATTTT. Translating gives CASSQVLARGRLDTDTQYF.

The J gene is TRBJ2-3, the V gene TRBV27; 10 bases match TRBD2. V shed 5 bases and J 2 bases; nucleotides not matched to a gene: 13. The CDR3 totals 18 residues. CDR1 is MNHEY, CDR2 SMNVEV, per germline (reference sequence). CDR3 sequence reads: CASSPTFKRGGYTDTQYF. In DNA form, the CDR3 reads TGTGCCAGCAGTCCTACCTTCAAGCGGGGGGGCTACACAGATACGCAGTATTTT.

The gene calls are TRBV6-6 and TRBJ2-2, with D unresolved. Trimming removed 2 bases from V and 5 bases from J, with 9 bases in between. The CDR3 contains 14 residues. CDR1 is MNHNY, CDR2 SVGAGI, per germline (reference sequence). In nucleotides, the CDR3 is TGTGCCAGCAGTTACGACGTAGAAACCGGGGAGCTGTTTTTT. It specifies CASSYDVETGELFF.

The V gene is TRBV21-1, the J gene TRBJ1-2; the D call TRBD1 from the table was never checked on the DNA. TRBV21-1 is assigned pseudogene status. The CDR3 spans 15 residues. CDR3 in DNA: TGTGCCAGCAGCGGACCGGACAGGAGTAACTATGGCTACACCTTC. It encodes CASSGPDRSNYGYTF.

The rearrangement uses TRBV6-2 or TRBV6-3 and TRBJ2-7, with D possibly being TRBD1 (6 bases). CDR3 size: 14 residues. V dropped 7 bases and J dropped 5 bases, with 18 bases sitting between them. Germline CDR1 MNHEY, CDR2 SVGEGT. The CDR3 nucleotides are TGTGCCAGCATATCTCCCAGCAGGGGTGACGAGCAGTACTTC. This translates into CASISPSRGDEQYF.

The chain links TRBV4-3 to TRBJ1-2; 9 bases are a match to TRBD1. CDR1 is LGHNA, CDR2 YSLEER, per germline. This CDR3 spans 13 amino acids. With V trimmed by 5 bases and J by 10 bases, 8 bases remained unmatched. The CDR3 DNA follows: TGCGCCAGCAGCTACCGACAGGGGGGGAACTACACCTTC. Translated, it gives CASSYRQGGNYTF.

The chain is built from TRBV29-1 and TRBJ1-1; D might be TRBD1 (6 bases). This CDR3 spans 15 amino acids. V was cut by 1 base and J by 3 bases, with 15 bases left in between. From germline, CDR1 is SQVTM and CDR2 ANQGSEA. CDR3 residues: CSVEGFRGEYTEAFF. CDR3 coding DNA: TGCAGCGTTGAAGGGTTCAGGGGCGAGTACACTGAAGCTTTCTTT.

This chain links TRBV6-1 with TRBJ2-5; 7 bases agree with TRBD1. The J call may be faulty, since TRBJ2-7 better matches the DNA end. The CDR3 has 13 residues. CDR1 is MNHNS, CDR2 SASEGT, per germline. CDR3 loop: CASTGTVPYEQYF. CDR3 sequence (DNA): TGTGCCAGTACCGGGACAGTCCCCTACGAGCAGTACTTC.

The chain has TRBV2 and TRBJ2-1, with D possibly being TRBD1 or TRBD2 (5 bases each). V gave up 6 bases and J gave up 5 bases, with 14 bases separating them. Germline V gene sequence: CDR1 SNHLY, CDR2 FYNNEI. This CDR3 is built from 14 residues. The CDR3 DNA sequence: TGTGCCAGCAGAGGGACCGCGGCGAACAATGAGCAGTTCTTC. Amino acids: CASRGTAANNEQFF.

The CDR3 DNA follows: TGTGCCAGCTCACCTTCCGGGACGACGGGCTACGAGCAGTACTTC. This codes for CASSPSGTTGYEQYF. V gene TRBV18 combines with J gene TRBJ2-7, with D possibly called TRBD1 or TRBD2 (5 bases each). CDR3 length equals 15 residues. V lost 3 bases and J lost 3, with 15 bases in between. The germline V gene encodes CDR1 KGHSH and CDR2 LQKENI.

The chain has TRBV6-5 and TRBJ2-7, with no clear D. Germline CDR1 and CDR2: MNHEY and SVGAGI. This CDR3 is 16 amino acids long. V lost 6 bases and J 1 base, leaving 19 bases between the germline ends. CDR3 sequence: CASSPLLRAASYEQYF. CDR3 sequence (DNA): TGTGCCAGCAGCCCCCTGCTCCGCGCAGCATCCTACGAGCAGTACTTC.

This clonotype was seen more than once but under ten times. The chain is built from TRBV12-3 or TRBV12-4 and TRBJ2-3, with TRBD2 matching 8 bases. The CDR3 sequence is 14 residues long. V was clipped by 3 bases and J by 6 bases; unmatched bases: 5. The CDR3 loop reads CASSFRGGYDTQYF. The CDR3 coding sequence is TGTGCCAGCAGTTTCCGGGGGGGGTATGATACGCAGTATTTT.

The V call is TRBV3-1, the J call TRBJ2-7; 11 nucleotides line up with TRBD2. Germline values: CDR1 LGHDT, CDR2 YNNKEL (reference sequence). V lost 9 bases and J lost 1; bases outside the gene matches: 8. The CDR3 consists of 15 residues. The CDR3 loop is CARGPTSGASYEQYF. CDR3 DNA: TGTGCCAGGGGCCCGACTAGCGGGGCTTCCTACGAGCAGTACTTC.

This clonotype was observed at least ten times. This rearrangement joins TRBV4-1 to TRBJ2-5; possibly TRBD1 for D (6 bases). The CDR3 has 15 residues. The ends were cut back, 3 bases at V and 5 bases at J, with 16 bases in the middle. The V gene's germline CDR1 is MGHRA and CDR2 YSYEKL. CDR3 DNA: TGCGCCAGCAGCCAGCCACAGGGTTCTGCGGAGACCCAGTACTTC. Translated, it gives CASSQPQGSAETQYF.

This sequence joins TRBV20-1 and TRBJ1-5; 7 bases match TRBD1. Germline trimming cut 6 bases from V and 7 bases from J; bases unmatched to any gene: 12. The CDR3 covers 14 residues. The germline CDR1 and CDR2 sequences are DFQATT and SNEGSKA (reference sequence). The CDR3 DNA is TGCAGTGCCAACCACAGGGGTGGAAAACAGCCCCAGCATTTT. Translation: CSANHRGGKQPQHF.

The chain carries TRBV2 and TRBJ2-5, with a tentative D call TRBD2 (6 bases). This CDR3 spans 13 amino acids. Germline values: CDR1 SNHLY, CDR2 FYNNEI. The germline V and J ends were trimmed by 2 bases and 12 bases, with 16 bases remaining between them. CDR3: CASSERRTNLEYF. The CDR3 DNA sequence: TGTGCCAGCAGTGAAAGGCGGACTAACCTCGAGTACTTC.

The chain links TRBV3-1 to TRBJ2-2; D gene uncertain. Trimming took off 0 bases at V and 4 bases at J, with 9 bases between the two ends. The CDR3 extends over 15 amino acids. The germline gives CDR1 LGHDT, CDR2 YNNKEL (reference sequence). As DNA, the CDR3 is TGTGCCAGCAGCCAAGATTCCGGCCTCACCGGGGAGCTGTTTTTT. It encodes CASSQDSGLTGELFF.

The chain combines TRBV11-2 with TRBJ2-7; 8 bases agree with TRBD2. Trimming removed 5 bases from V and 1 base from J; junction bases left unmatched: 7. This CDR3 has 15 residues. The germline gives CDR1 SGHAT, CDR2 FQNNGV. CDR3 sequence reads: CASSALTSASYEQYF. Written as DNA, the CDR3 is TGTGCCAGCAGCGCCCTGACTAGCGCTTCCTACGAGCAGTACTTC.

The chain combines TRBV20-1 with TRBJ2-5; D could derive from TRBD1 or TRBD2 (5 bases each). Germline lookup yields CDR1 DFQATT and CDR2 SNEGSKA (reference sequence). The CDR3 runs to 16 residues. Trimming removed 5 bases at V and 7 bases at J, with 26 bases between. The CDR3 DNA is TGCAGTGCTGCCAGGCCACCGGGACGCAAGGTTGGGACCCAGTACTTC. Its translation: CSAARPPGRKVGTQYF.

The rearrangement links TRBV2 to TRBJ2-7; maybe TRBD2 (6 bases). The ends were cut back, 4 bases at V and 3 bases at J, with 16 bases in the middle. Germline V lookup: CDR1 SNHLY, CDR2 FYNNEI. This CDR3 comprises 15 residues. The CDR3 reads CASSAGTPFLYEQYF. CDR3 bases: TGTGCCAGCAGTGCCGGGACTCCCTTTCTCTACGAGCAGTACTTC.

This clonotype was recorded once. This sequence joins TRBV27 and TRBJ1-4; 8 nucleotides align to TRBD1. The ends lost 2 bases at V and 7 bases at J; junction bases unmatched: 6. This CDR3 comprises 15 residues. Germline lookup yields CDR1 MNHEY and CDR2 SMNVEV (reference sequence). The CDR3 DNA sequence: TGTGCCAGCAGTTTAGGTTGGCAGGGGGCTGAAAAACTGTTTTTT. This gives the protein CASSLGWQGAEKLFF.

The chain combines TRBV4-1 with TRBJ1-1, with a tentative D call TRBD1 (5 bases). The CDR3 is 15 amino acids. The V end lost 6 bases, the J end lost 2 bases, and 16 bases lay between the germline ends. Germline values: CDR1 MGHRA, CDR2 YSYEKL. The CDR3 here is CASRIPGRGNTEAFF. Here the CDR3 DNA reads TGCGCCAGCAGAATACCGGGACGGGGAAACACTGAAGCTTTCTTT.

The chain employs TRBV29-1 and TRBJ2-7, with 9 bases lining up with TRBD2. The CDR3 contains 15 residues. Germline V gives CDR1 SQVTM, CDR2 ANQGSEA. After removal of 7 bases from V and 5 bases from J, the junction contained 15 bases not matched to a gene. The CDR3 nucleotides read TGCAGCGCGGAGGGCCCTAGCGGGGTCCCCGACGAGCAGTACTTC. It is translated as CSAEGPSGVPDEQYF.

The sample holds a few counts of this clonotype. The genes are TRBV6-5 and TRBJ2-3, with D unresolved. V lost 4 bases, J lost 1 base, and 6 bases lay in between. The CDR3 has 13 residues. Looked up from germline, CDR1 is MNHEY and CDR2 is SVGAGI. The CDR3 is CASSWTGTDTQYF. The CDR3 DNA is TGTGCCAGCAGTTGGACGGGCACAGATACGCAGTATTTT.

The J gene is TRBJ2-6, the V gene TRBV4-3; D not resolved. Germline CDR1 LGHNA, CDR2 YSLEER. This CDR3 spans 16 amino acids. The V end was cut by 0 bases, the J end by 2 bases, with 8 bases between. The CDR3 here is CASSQEGRTGANVLTF. The DNA of the CDR3 is TGCGCCAGCAGCCAAGAAGGGCGAACTGGGGCCAACGTCCTGACTTTC.